Presented here are 3 T cell receptor beta chains from one specimen sequenced in a study of PD-L1 blockade in urothelial cancer. This sample's time point: pretreatment peripheral blood. The assay was immunoSEQ multiplex PCR, and TCRdb's table has in-frame clones only and misses some. The sample includes fewer than 100,000 clones, just under 85% of them seen just once. Sequenced material: PBMCs, taken around atezolizumab (anti-PD-L1) treatment. Receptor source: a man between 35 and 55 years old with urothelial cancer.

The chain links TRBV15 to TRBJ2-7; 11 nucleotides match TRBD1. The CDR3 length is 16 residues. CDR1 and CDR2 (germline): LNHNV, YYDKDF (reference sequence). The V gene end was trimmed by 1 base and the J gene end by 2 bases; junction bases not matched to a gene: 4. CDR3 coding DNA: TGTGCCACCAGCAGAGTGCCGGGACAGGGGGCCTACGAGCAGTACTTC. Protein: CATSRVPGQGAYEQYF.

The chain uses TRBV9 and TRBJ2-1; 8 bases are a match to TRBD2. Looked up from germline, CDR1 is SGDLS and CDR2 is YYNGEE. The CDR3 is made up of 14 amino acids. V shed 2 bases and J 9 bases; nucleotides not matched to a gene: 7. CDR3 in DNA: TGTGCCAGCAGCGTTGGGACTAGTTCTACTGAGCAGTTCTTC. Translating gives CASSVGTSSTEQFF.

The V gene is TRBV7-8, the J gene TRBJ2-1; 7 bases are shared with TRBD2. CDR1 and CDR2 (germline): SGHVS, FQNEAQ. V shed 6 bases, J shed 5 bases, and the junction held 4 bases outside the gene matches. The CDR3 covers 13 residues. The CDR3 sequence is CASRPLADNEQFF. DNA for the CDR3: TGTGCCAGCAGGCCTCTAGCGGACAATGAGCAGTTCTTC.